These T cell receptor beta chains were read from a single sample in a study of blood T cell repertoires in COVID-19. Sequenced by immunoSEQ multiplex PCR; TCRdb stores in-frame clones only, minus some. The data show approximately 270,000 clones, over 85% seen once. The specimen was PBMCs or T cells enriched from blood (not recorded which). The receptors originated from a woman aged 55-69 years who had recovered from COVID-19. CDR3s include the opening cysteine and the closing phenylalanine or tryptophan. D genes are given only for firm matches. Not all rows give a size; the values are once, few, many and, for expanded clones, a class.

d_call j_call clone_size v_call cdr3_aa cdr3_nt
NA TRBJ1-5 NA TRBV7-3 CASSGRGGLNQPQHF TGTGCCAGCAGCGGGAGGGGGGGCCTCAATCAGCCCCAGCATTTT
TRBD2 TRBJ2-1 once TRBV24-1 CATSGEAGGLSNEQFF TGTGCCACCAGCGGGGAGGCGGGGGGGCTTTCCAATGAGCAGTTCTTC
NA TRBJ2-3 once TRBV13 CASSLNGGEFTDTQYF TGTGCCAGCAGCTTAAATGGCGGGGAATTCACAGATACGCAGTATTTT
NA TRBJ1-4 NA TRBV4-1 CASSHPGGTRSEKLFF TGCGCCAGCAGCCATCCCGGGGGGACGAGGAGTGAAAAACTGTTTTTT
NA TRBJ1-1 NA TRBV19 CASSMDGENTEAFF TGTGCCAGTAGTATGGACGGGGAGAACACTGAAGCTTTCTTT
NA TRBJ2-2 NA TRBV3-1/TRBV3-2 CASSAGQLNTGELFF TGTGCCAGCAGCGCGGGACAGCTCAACACCGGGGAGCTGTTTTTT
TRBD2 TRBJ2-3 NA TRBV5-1 CASSLLAGATDTQYF TGCGCCAGCAGCTTGCTAGCGGGGGCCACAGATACGCAGTATTTT
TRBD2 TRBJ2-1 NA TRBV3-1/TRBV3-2 CASSQPGLAGGYNEQFF TGTGCCAGCAGCCAACCTGGACTAGCGGGGGGGTACAATGAGCAGTTCTTC
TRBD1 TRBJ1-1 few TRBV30 CAWSVTGGLTEAFF TGTGCCTGGAGTGTAACAGGGGGCCTCACTGAAGCTTTCTTT
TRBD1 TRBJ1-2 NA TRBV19 CASSTTTGYSYGYTF TGTGCCAGTAGTACCACGACAGGGTATAGTTATGGCTACACCTTC
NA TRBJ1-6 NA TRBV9 CASSVAGTGVHSPLHF TGTGCCAGCAGCGTAGCGGGCACAGGAGTTCACTCACCCCTCCACTTT
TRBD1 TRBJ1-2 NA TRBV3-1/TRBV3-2 CASSQRTGQSYGYTF TGTGCCAGCAGCCAACGTACGGGACAGAGCTATGGCTACACCTTC
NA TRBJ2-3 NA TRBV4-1 CASSQDGGEIDTQYF TGCGCCAGCAGCCAAGACGGAGGGGAGATAGATACGCAGTATTTT
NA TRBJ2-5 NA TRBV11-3 CASTPVGEETQYF TGTGCCAGCACTCCGGTCGGGGAGGAGACCCAGTACTTC
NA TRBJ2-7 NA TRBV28 CASSLIGSGIHEQYF TGTGCCAGCAGTTTAATAGGGTCAGGGATCCACGAGCAGTACTTC
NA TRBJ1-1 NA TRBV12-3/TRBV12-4 CASSFGLYTEAFF TGTGCCAGCAGTTTTGGGCTCTACACTGAAGCTTTCTTT